This TCR beta chain was identified in a study of shared clonotypes between healthy human individuals. Study context: Samples came from a couple of female and a few male donors aged 18 to 49.

The CDR3 consists of 16 residues. The germline CDR1 and CDR2 sequences are ENHRY and SYGVKD. Trimming at V came to 0 bases and at J to 4 bases, leaving 7 bases not matched to a gene. Method: immunoSEQ multiplex PCR; TCRdb's copy keeps in-frame clones and lacks some. In the table there are some 450,000 clones, 75% to 80% of which are singletons. This clone was picked up one time. This receptor was identified in a woman aged 40-49 years in good health. Some clones in this sample may be carry-over from other donors' samples. The source material was PBMCs. The V gene is TRBV10-3, the J gene TRBJ2-5, with 8 bases lining up with TRBD2. CDR3 nucleotide sequence: TGTGCCATCAGTGAGTCGGGGGCGGGAGGCGGAGAGACCCAGTACTTC. This codes for CAISESGAGGGETQYF.